This section outlines one TCR beta chain sequence together with its context. What it binds is unknown. The data are from a study of shared clonotypes between healthy human individuals. On the study more broadly: Each donor's CD4 naive and CD4 memory cells filled three plates apiece, CD8 naive two, and CD8 memory one.

In the naive CD8 group, cells lacked CD45RO and were positively selected for CCR7, so terminally differentiated effector memory CD45RA+ cells were left out. Trimming left V 0 bases short and J 9 bases short, with 10 bases between. CDR1 SGDLS and CDR2 YYNGEE come from the germline V gene. The CDR3 runs to 13 residues. DNA at 150 to 200 ng, approximately 30,000 T cell genomes, went into sorted-subset replicate PCRs. Measured with immunoSEQ multiplex PCR; TCRdb has only the in-frame clones, and not every one. The table includes roughly 2.1 million clones, approximately 94% detected once. Study-wide results and caveats: Blood was the sole source, and tissue repertoires probably differ. A handful of donors showed sharing of about 4.6% of naive CD4 clonotypes.

The chain carries TRBV9 and TRBJ1-5; D possibly corresponds to TRBD1 (5 bases). The receptor was isolated from a man between 18 and 35 years old in good health. Some clones in this sample may be carry-over from other donors' samples. Sequenced: naive CD8+ T cells from PBMCs. CDR3 coding DNA: TGTGCCAGCAGCGTAGCCCAAAGGGGGCCCCAGCATTTT. Translated: CASSVAQRGPQHF.